What follows describes a single TCR beta chain. The target of this receptor is not known. No clone much larger than this one lies a single base away; base qualities are absent. To be included, a participant needed at least one PBMC sample from before ART initiation plus at least two post-ART samples. All participants with HIV were treated in the United States of America. Cryopreserved samples of about 1-10 million PBMC were thawed and washed before DNA extraction. At the time of the earliest PBMC sample, participants with HIV were aged between about 23 and 54 years. Each participant contributed PBMC samples from 1-4 timepoints before ART initiation and 2-8 timepoints after ART initiation, with a median of 7 samples. For every participant, serial HIV viral load, CD4+ T-cell count, ART history and demographic data were obtained. Genomic DNA was extracted from unsorted PBMC with a Qiagen kit on a QIAcube, processed in batches of 12 samples.

This record belongs to a study of long-term antiretroviral therapy in people with HIV (dated by TCRdb to the early 2020s). Context from the whole study: Collection of the earliest samples took place about a decade ahead of the 2015 WHO recommendation for immediate ART, at a time when ART was typically delayed until CD4 counts fell. Whether ART initiation and durable HIV suppression were associated with changes in peripheral blood TRB repertoire composition and diversity was tested in a retrospective serial study. The cohort contributed over 150 cryopreserved PBMC samples from 30 adults with confirmed HIV infection, collected serially over a mean of 6 years (range 1-12). About 35% of the 30 participants with HIV were female. No cross-contamination during QIAcube processing turned up in test extractions that ran a monoclonal T-cell line alongside about 30 polyclonal samples.

The immunoSEQ hsTCRB v3.0 assay was used at survey level resolution for TRB variable region sequencing. The targeted TRB sequencing depth was roughly 40,000-55,000 T-cell genomes per sample. TRB libraries were pooled and sequenced on an Illumina MiSeq using a v3 150-cycle kit. Per the source publication's procedure: Repertoire analysis was run in R within a reproducible Nextflow workflow that covered QC, data transformation and analysis. Custom analyses were implemented in LymphoSeq2, an R package for AIRR-Seq data exploration. A few samples yielding fewer than 5000 total TRB sequences were excluded, leaving around 190 analyzed HIV repertoires. Among the roughly 190 retained HIV repertoires, about 57 were collected before ART initiation and approximately 130 after ART initiation. Each repertoire was downsampled to 5000 TRB nucleotide sequences, and summary statistics were averaged across 100 downsampling iterations. TRB sequences were retained for analysis only if CDR3 regions of at least seven amino acids were present. Diversity was measured with a Shannon entropy-derived clonality score and the Gini coefficient. In the repertoire networks, any two of the top 5000 CDR3 amino acid sequences were linked whenever the two sequences differed by an edit distance of one. Antigen specificity groups and MHC restriction were predicted for TRB CDR3 amino acid sequences with GLIPH2. To flag known CMV, EBV, HIV or tissue antigen associations, CDR3 amino acid sequences were matched against VDJdb and McPAS-TCR. Pre-ART, post-ART and control groups were compared with Wilcoxon signed-rank tests and Holm-Bonferroni correction. Not all clones reach the TCRdb copy of this immuneACCESS table, which keeps in-frame sequences only. Checked studies attribute under half of the gap to unresolved V genes and leave the rest unexplained. D and trimming were read from the DNA, whereas the V and J calls and clone size are those reported in that table. The sample includes over 9,000 clones, with about 78% observed a single time. The ten largest clones take up 14% of the sample.

The paper as a whole reports these results and caveats: Starting ART was linked to a significant rise in TRB diversity, yet even after long-term ART the diversity remained significantly lower than in transplant donor controls. Owing to limited PBMC availability, only the TCR beta chain was sequenced, without alpha chain pairing. The samples span the years 2004 to 2017, and the ART regimens used at that time may not be as effective as current regimens. Expanded TRB clones identified before ART initiation dominated the repertoire at all time points, although this dominance fluctuated and declined in many PLHIV after ART. Inferences about post-ART repertoire changes were limited because no data were available on ART adherence, viral resistance or therapy changes. Because cell numbers in pre-ART samples were limited, unsorted PBMC were profiled instead of sorted CD4+ and CD8+ T cells. Narrower CDR3 length ranges were observed in HIV repertoires than in controls, and an antigen-experienced repertoire with only a slight naive shift after ART was suggested by the network structure.

This TCR came from a man aged 25-45 years with HIV. The sequences come from unsorted PBMCs, collected 0.4 years before starting antiretroviral therapy.

The bases are TGTGCCATCAGTGATGCTCCCTACGAGCAGTACTTC. The translation is CAISDAPYEQYF. This sequence uses TRBV10-3 and TRBJ2-7; no D segment can be confidently identified. V drops 3 bases and J drops 2 bases, leaving 5 bases in between. Spanning cysteine to phenylalanine, the CDR3 consists of 12 amino acids. The read is trimmed to its CDR3 DNA, 36 bases read in frame from base 1. Per the germline V gene, ENHRY is the CDR1 and SYGVKD is the CDR2.